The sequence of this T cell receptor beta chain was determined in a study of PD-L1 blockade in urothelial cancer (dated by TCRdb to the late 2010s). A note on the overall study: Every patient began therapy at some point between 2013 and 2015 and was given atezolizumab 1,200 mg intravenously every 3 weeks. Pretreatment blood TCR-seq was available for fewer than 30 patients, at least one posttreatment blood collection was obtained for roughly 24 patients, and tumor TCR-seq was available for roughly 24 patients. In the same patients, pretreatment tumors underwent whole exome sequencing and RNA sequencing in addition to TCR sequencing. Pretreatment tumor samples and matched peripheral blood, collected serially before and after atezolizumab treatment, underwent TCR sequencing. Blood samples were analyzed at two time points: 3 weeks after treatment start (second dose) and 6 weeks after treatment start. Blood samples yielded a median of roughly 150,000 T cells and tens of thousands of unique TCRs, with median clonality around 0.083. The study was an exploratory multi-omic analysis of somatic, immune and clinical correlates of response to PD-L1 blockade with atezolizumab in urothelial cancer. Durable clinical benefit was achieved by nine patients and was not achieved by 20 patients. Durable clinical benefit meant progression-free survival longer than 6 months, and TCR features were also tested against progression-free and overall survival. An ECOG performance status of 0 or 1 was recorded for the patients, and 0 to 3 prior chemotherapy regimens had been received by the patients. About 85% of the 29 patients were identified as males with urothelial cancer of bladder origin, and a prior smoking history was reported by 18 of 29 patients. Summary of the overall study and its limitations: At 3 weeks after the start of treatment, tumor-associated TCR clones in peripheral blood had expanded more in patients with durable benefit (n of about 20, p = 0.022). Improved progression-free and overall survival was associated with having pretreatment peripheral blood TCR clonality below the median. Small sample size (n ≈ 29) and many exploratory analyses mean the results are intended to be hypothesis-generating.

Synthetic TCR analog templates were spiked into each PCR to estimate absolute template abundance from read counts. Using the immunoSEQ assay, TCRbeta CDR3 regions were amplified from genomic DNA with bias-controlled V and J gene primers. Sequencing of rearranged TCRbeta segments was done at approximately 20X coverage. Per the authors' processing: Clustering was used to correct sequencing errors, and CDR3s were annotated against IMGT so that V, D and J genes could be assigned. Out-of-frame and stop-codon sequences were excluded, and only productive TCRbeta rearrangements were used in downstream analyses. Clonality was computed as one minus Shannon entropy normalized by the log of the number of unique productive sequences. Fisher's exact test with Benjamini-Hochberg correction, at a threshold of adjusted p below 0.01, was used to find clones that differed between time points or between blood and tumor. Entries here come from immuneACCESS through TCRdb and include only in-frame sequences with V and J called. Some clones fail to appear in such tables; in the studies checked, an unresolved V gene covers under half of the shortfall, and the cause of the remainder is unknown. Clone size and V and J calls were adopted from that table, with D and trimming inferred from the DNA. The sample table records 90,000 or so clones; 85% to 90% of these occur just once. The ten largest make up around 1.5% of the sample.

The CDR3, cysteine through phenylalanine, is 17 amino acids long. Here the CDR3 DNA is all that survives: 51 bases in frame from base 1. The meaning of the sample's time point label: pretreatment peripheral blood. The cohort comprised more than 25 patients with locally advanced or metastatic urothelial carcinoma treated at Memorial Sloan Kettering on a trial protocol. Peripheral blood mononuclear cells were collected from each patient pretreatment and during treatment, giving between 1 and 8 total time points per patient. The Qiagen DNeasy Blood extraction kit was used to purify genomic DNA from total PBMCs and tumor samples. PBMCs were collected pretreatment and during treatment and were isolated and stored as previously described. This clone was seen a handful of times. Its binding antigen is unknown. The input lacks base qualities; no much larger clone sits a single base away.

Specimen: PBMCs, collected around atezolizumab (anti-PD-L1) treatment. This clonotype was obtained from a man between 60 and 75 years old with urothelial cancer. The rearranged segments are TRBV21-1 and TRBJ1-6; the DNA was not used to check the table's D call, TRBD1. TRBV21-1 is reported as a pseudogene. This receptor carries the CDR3 CASSKARLGTANSPLHF. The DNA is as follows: TGTGCCAGCAGCAAAGCACGCCTCGGGACAGCTAATTCACCCCTCCACTTT.